This T cell receptor (beta chain) stems from a study of blood T cell repertoires in COVID-19. Study-wide background: Acute and convalescent COVID-19 specimens originated in the United States, Italy and Spain. T cells, B-cell-depleted T cells, or PBMCs provided the cDNA or gDNA that served as material.

The study drew participants aged about 18 to 89 years from 20 to 30 US areas. Trimming took 5 bases from V and 2 from J, leaving 9 bases between them. CDR1 and CDR2 from the germline V gene are MDHEN and SYDVKM. The CDR3 extends over 13 amino acids. Of note for this clone: This specimen includes other DNA sequences encoding the same CDR3.

Sequenced by immunoSEQ multiplex PCR; TCRdb stores in-frame clones only, minus some. The sample consists of approximately 380,000 clones, 88% of them appearing once. The rearrangement uses TRBV28 and TRBJ1-1; D remains unclear. Sample: PBMCs or T cells enriched from blood (not recorded which). The clonotype originates from a woman between 18 and 30 years old who had recovered from COVID-19. The CDR3: CASSPGLNTEAFF. CDR3 DNA: TGTGCCAGCAGTCCAGGCCTAAACACTGAAGCTTTCTTT.